The present T cell receptor beta chain was sequenced within a study of blood T cells in healthy people across ages (dated by TCRdb to the mid-2010s). Regarding the study in general: In model experiments, template switching captured about one uniquely barcoded TCR beta cDNA molecule for every two T cells. The study measured age-related changes in TCR beta repertoire diversity using deep sequencing normalized with unique cDNA molecular identifiers. The donors were split into four age groups: young (average around 17 years), middle-aged (39), aged (over 55) and long-lived (82). The study analyzed two additional independent replicas of 1 million unique cDNA reads from the same blood draw for two donors, one aged 18 to 30 and one aged 80 or older. What the work shows at the level of the full study, not this receptor alone: Observed TCR beta diversity per million T cells fell roughly linearly with age, and a significant reduction was already apparent by age roughly 41. Bulk unsorted PBMC profiling prevented conclusive comparison of naive and antigen-experienced compartments. A strong correlation was found between observed TCR beta diversity and the percentage of naive T cells measured by flow cytometry. Because donor CMV infection status was unknown, age-related changes in expanded clonotypes were potentially confounded. The long-lived group showed more naive CD4+ T cells, fewer expanded clones and increased TCR diversity than the aged group, suggesting age selection. Total diversity estimates from one million sequenced T cells were considered lower bounds and underestimates.

The roughly 39 donors, aged about 6 to 95 years, were systemically healthy Caucasian individuals from Russia. Roughly 10 milliliters of peripheral blood were drawn from each donor into EDTA-treated Vacutainer tubes. Ficoll-Paque density-gradient centrifugation was used to isolate PBMCs, with at least 6 million obtained per sample. Trizol reagent was used to extract total RNA from the PBMCs, yielding at least 5 micrograms per sample. For every donor, an aliquot of PBMCs went through flow cytometry to measure the percentages of naive CD45RAhigh/CD27high T cells. Libraries were built with 5' RACE. The sequencer listed for this sample is Illumina HiSeq 2500. A second 7 to 11 cycle PCR used a sample-barcoded 5' primer and a J-beta primer mix. A unique molecular identifier was introduced onto each TCR beta cDNA molecule by a template-switch 5' adaptor carrying 12 random nucleotides. Each sample yielded at least 3 million CDR3-containing paired-end reads. First-strand cDNA synthesis was performed from all RNA using the Mint cDNA synthesis kit, with priming by a TRBC-specific oligonucleotide. All cDNA was treated with uracil-DNA glycosylase and then went through a first 18-cycle PCR with the universal primers M1SS and BC2_uni_R. As for the original processing: Each sample was normalized by randomly selecting 1 million high-quality reads, each carrying a distinct molecular identifier. Reads with shared molecular identifiers were discarded instead of being binned into consensus sequences. MiTCR, run with a Q25 quality threshold and the strictest error-elimination algorithm, handled CDR3 identification, clonotype clustering and error correction. A nonparametric unseen species model with Euler transformation was used to estimate lower-bound total TCR beta diversity. In TCRdb, the public reads were trimmed at Q25 with fastp and aligned with MiXCR, with productive beta chains retained. Each CDR3 protein appears once, grouped with its most common genes and DNA. These V and J calls rely on TCRdb rather than the paper's analysis. This sample gives 450,000 to 650,000 distinct CDR3 sequences in total; around 24% of them show up just once. Roughly 9.4% of the sample rests with the top ten.

This clonotype has a handful of counts. The clone's antigen remains unknown. One base away there is no much larger clone; base qualities are not given. V gives up 4 bases and J gives up 5 bases, and the segment between their germline ends measures 29 bases. In the germline V gene, CDR1 corresponds to KGHSH and CDR2 to LQKENI. The CDR3 sequence holds 19 residues, the cysteine and phenylalanine included. Of all the DNA, just the CDR3 is kept, 57 bases in frame from base 1. Separately, the same data were catalogued under a study of T cells of mothers and their children. The second paper further reports: Donors were nine systemically healthy Caucasian individuals: three mothers and their six children. cDNA synthesis consumed the entire amount of extracted RNA, loaded at approximately 1.6 ug RNA in each 15 ul reaction. In the second PCR, the M1S primer introduced both the sample barcodes and 2-4 random nucleotides. Each mother yielded over 8.5 million TCR beta CDR3 reads and each child 2.5 million to 3 million reads. Thymic selection similarly shapes TCR recombination output in related and unrelated pairs, with minor effect from inherited differences. Normalized repertoire overlap was always slightly but never significantly higher in related than unrelated mother-child pairs. No persistent microchimeric T cell clones were found, with a detection sensitivity of approximately 110 clones per million clonotypes. The study used deep NGS to compare TCR beta repertoires of mothers and children, seeking features distinguishing related mother-child pairs from unrelated individuals. On average, the children were around 11 +/- 4 years old, while the mothers were approximately 40 +/- 4 years old. After adapter ligation was performed with NEBNext reagents, the libraries were sequenced on an Illumina HiSeq 2000 with 100+100 nt paired-end reads. To prevent cross-contamination, the mother and child libraries were prepared a month apart and were sequenced in separate runs. For each donor, somewhere between roughly 450,000 and 2,000,000 distinct TCR beta clonotypes were identified. Naive TCR beta clonotypes were estimated from low-frequency clonotypes matched to each donor's FACS-determined naive share, without sorting.

The chain employs TRBV18 and TRBJ2-5, and perhaps TRBD2 as D gene, on 5 matching bases. The sequenced sample consisted of blood. The source is a boy aged 5 to 17 in good health. The DNA sequence is TGTGCCAGCTCACAAGACTCCGGGATCGTAGGGCCGAGTGGGGAGACCCAGTACTTC. It translates as CASSQDSGIVGPSGETQYF.